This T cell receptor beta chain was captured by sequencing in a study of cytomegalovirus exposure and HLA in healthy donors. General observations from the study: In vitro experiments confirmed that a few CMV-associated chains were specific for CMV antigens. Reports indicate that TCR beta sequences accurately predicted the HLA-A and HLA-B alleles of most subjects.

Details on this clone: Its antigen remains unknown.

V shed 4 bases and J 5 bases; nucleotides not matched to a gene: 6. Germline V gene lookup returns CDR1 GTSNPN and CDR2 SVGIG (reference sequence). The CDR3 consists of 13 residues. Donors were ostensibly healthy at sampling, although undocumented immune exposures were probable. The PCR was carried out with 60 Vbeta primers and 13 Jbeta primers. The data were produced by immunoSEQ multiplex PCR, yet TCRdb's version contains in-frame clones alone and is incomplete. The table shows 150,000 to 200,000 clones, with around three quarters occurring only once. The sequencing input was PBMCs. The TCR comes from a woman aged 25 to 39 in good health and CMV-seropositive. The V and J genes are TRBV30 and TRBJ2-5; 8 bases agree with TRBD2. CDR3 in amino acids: CAWTKREIETQYF. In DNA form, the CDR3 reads TGTGCCTGGACCAAGCGGGAGATCGAGACCCAGTACTTC.